Included here is one TCR beta chain sequence, with context. Repertoires were generated with immunoSEQ multiplex PCR, while TCRdb's copy carries only in-frame clones and drops some. Among around 99,000 clones, 80% were seen once, and the ten largest hold around 7.5%. Time point: baseline, week 1 (first vaccination visit). Treatment indicated: pre-vaccination baseline after standard-of-care therapy. The data originate from a study of a mutant IDH1 vaccine in newly diagnosed glioma. The V and J ends lost 2 bases and 6 bases, in that order; junction bases with no gene match: 10. The CDR3 contains 16 residues. Germline values: CDR1 MNHNS, CDR2 SASEGT.

The chain employs TRBV6-1 and TRBJ2-3; 8 bases map to TRBD1. The clonotype comes from a man aged 40-49 years with glioma. Sequencing used PBMCs, obtained from a glioma patient treated with radiotherapy, temozolomide or both. The CDR3 spells CASSEWSQGAADTQYF. The CDR3 region has the DNA TGTGCCAGCAGTGAATGGTCGCAGGGGGCGGCCGATACGCAGTATTTT.